The clone carrying this TCR beta chain came up many times. What it recognizes is unknown. TCR libraries were built in bulk with a published protocol and specific TCR primers. Via MiXCR, TCRdb re-called the PCR reads, giving one row per CDR3 protein. Altogether some 100,000 distinct CDR3 sequences are present, roughly a third being singletons, with the ten largest covering roughly 4.2%. These data originate in a study of molecular identifiers for immune sequencing clone quantification. The overall study: Within a replicate experiment, RNA obtained from either 20,000 or 100,000 naive CD8 cells was divided into five aliquots, and four of those aliquots were then sequenced. General study results and limits: Same-barcode identical TCR molecules could make highly expanded clones look smaller than they are. Effector cells kept over 97% of their molecules in clones above 20 RNA copies, while naive cells kept under 1% there.

Trimming at V came to 2 bases and at J to 4 bases, leaving 2 bases not matched to a gene. The CDR3 spans 14 residues. CDR1 MDHEN and CDR2 SYDVKM come from the germline V gene. The sequencing input was naive CD8+ T cells from blood, with Jurkat cell RNA spiked in. The subset is: FACS-sorted CD8+CD4-CCR7+CD45RA+ naive T cells. The rearrangement joins TRBV28 to TRBJ1-5; TRBD1 agrees at 7 bases. The TCR was taken from a human donor in good health. Some libraries in this study had Jurkat cell RNA spiked in. The CDR3 loop reads CASSLRGHNQPQHF. The CDR3 DNA sequence: TGTGCCAGCAGTTTAAGGGGGCATAATCAGCCCCAGCATTTT. The variable domain in full, completed from reference TRBV28 and TRBJ1-5, reads DVKVTQSSRYLVKRTGEKVFLECVQDMDHENMFWYRQDPGLGLRLIYFSYDVKMKEKGDIPEGYSVSREKKERFSLILESASTNQTSMYLCASSLRGHNQPQHFGDGTRLSIL.